These T cell receptor beta chains were read from a single sample in a study of T-cell reconstitution after alpha-beta-depleted transplantation in children. One entry per CDR3 protein results from TCRdb running MiXCR on the PCR reads. Among 9,000 or so distinct CDR3 sequences, roughly 13% were seen once, and the ten largest hold about 56%. The source material was PBMCs, mostly from graft donor cells, sampled 60 days after TCRalphabeta/CD19-depleted stem cell transplant. The receptors stem from a male patient between 5 and 17 years old who had a stem cell transplant for acute lymphoblastic leukemia, so the T cells may come from the graft donor. The CDR3 runs from the conserved cysteine through the conserved F or W. The D gene is left open where the match is weak. Some rows have no size entry. The others give once, few or many, or a class for an expanded clone.

clone size: -
D gene: -
J gene: TRBJ1-2
V gene: TRBV5-6
CDR3 DNA: TGTGCCAGCAGCTTGGCCGGGTCCCATGGCTACACCTTC
CDR3 protein: CASSLAGSHGYTF

clone size: many
D gene: -
J gene: TRBJ2-5
V gene: TRBV9
CDR3 DNA: TGTGCCAGCAGCGTCTCATGGATCCAAGAGACCCAGTACTTC
CDR3 protein: CASSVSWIQETQYF

clone size: many
D gene: -
J gene: TRBJ1-2
V gene: TRBV5-1
CDR3 DNA: TGCGCCAGCAGCTTTTCACCGGGAAACACTTATGGCTACACCTTC
CDR3 protein: CASSFSPGNTYGYTF

clone size: many
D gene: -
J gene: TRBJ1-1
V gene: TRBV7-6
CDR3 DNA: TGTGCCAGCAGCTTAGGTATATACAGGATTCCTGAAGCTTTCTTT
CDR3 protein: CASSLGIYRIPEAFF

clone size: many
D gene: -
J gene: TRBJ2-5
V gene: TRBV7-8
CDR3 DNA: TGTGCCAGCCTTCCCGAGGGGAGCGTGGAGACCCAGTACTTC
CDR3 protein: CASLPEGSVETQYF

clone size: medium-sized
D gene: -
J gene: TRBJ2-3
V gene: TRBV6-5
CDR3 DNA: TGTGCCAGCAGTCGCAGTAGTACGCAGTATTTT
CDR3 protein: CASSRSSTQYF

clone size: many
D gene: -
J gene: TRBJ2-5
V gene: TRBV7-4
CDR3 DNA: TGTGCCAGCAGCTTAGCATGCCAGGGGGAGACCCAGTACTTC
CDR3 protein: CASSLACQGETQYF

clone size: medium-sized
D gene: -
J gene: TRBJ2-7
V gene: TRBV18
CDR3 DNA: TGTGCCAGCTCACCAGGTGCGGGACTCGAGCAGTACTTC
CDR3 protein: CASSPGAGLEQYF

clone size: many
D gene: -
J gene: TRBJ1-4
V gene: TRBV7-2
CDR3 DNA: TGTGCCAGCAGCTTAGGGGCAGGCCCTGAAAAACTGTTTTTT
CDR3 protein: CASSLGAGPEKLFF

clone size: many
D gene: TRBD1
J gene: TRBJ1-5
V gene: TRBV6-5
CDR3 DNA: TGTGCCAGCAGTTACACACAGGGGAATCAGCCCCAGCATTTT
CDR3 protein: CASSYTQGNQPQHF

clone size: many
D gene: -
J gene: TRBJ1-5
V gene: TRBV25-1
CDR3 DNA: TGTGCCAGCAGGGGGCAGGGCGGAAATCAGCCCCAGCATTTT
CDR3 protein: CASRGQGGNQPQHF

clone size: many
D gene: -
J gene: TRBJ1-3
V gene: TRBV20-1
CDR3 DNA: TGCAGTGCTAGAGGTTTCAGCTCTGGAAACACCATATATTTT
CDR3 protein: CSARGFSSGNTIYF

clone size: many
D gene: TRBD1
J gene: TRBJ1-6
V gene: TRBV6-5
CDR3 DNA: TGTGCCGGGCGCAGGGACAGCTCTAATTCACCCCTCCACTTT
CDR3 protein: CAGRRDSSNSPLHF

clone size: many
D gene: -
J gene: TRBJ2-3
V gene: TRBV20-1
CDR3 DNA: TGCAGTGCTAGATCCCCGGGGGCGAGCACAGATACGCAGTATTTT
CDR3 protein: CSARSPGASTDTQYF

clone size: many
D gene: TRBD1
J gene: TRBJ1-6
V gene: TRBV27
CDR3 DNA: TGTGCCAGCAGTTCCAATGGACAGGGGGCTCGCTCCTATAATTCACCCCTCCACTTT
CDR3 protein: CASSSNGQGARSYNSPLHF

clone size: many
D gene: -
J gene: TRBJ2-5
V gene: TRBV6-5
CDR3 DNA: TGTGCCAGCAGTCCTCCAACTCCGGGTCCCCAAGAGACCCAGTACTTC
CDR3 protein: CASSPPTPGPQETQYF

clone size: many
D gene: -
J gene: TRBJ1-1
V gene: TRBV2
CDR3 DNA: TGTGCCAGCAGTGAAGCGGGTACAGGCTCTTACACTGAAGCTTTCTTT
CDR3 protein: CASSEAGTGSYTEAFF

clone size: many
D gene: -
J gene: TRBJ1-1
V gene: TRBV7-6
CDR3 DNA: TGTGCCAGCAGCTTAGAGGGTTTCTTGTCGAACACTGAAGCTTTCTTT
CDR3 protein: CASSLEGFLSNTEAFF

clone size: many
D gene: -
J gene: TRBJ2-4
V gene: TRBV6-2/TRBV6-3
CDR3 DNA: TGTGCCAGCAGTACCGTCGGGAGTTGGGCCGACGTTCAGTACTTC
CDR3 protein: CASSTVGSWADVQYF

clone size: -
D gene: -
J gene: TRBJ2-3
V gene: TRBV3-1
CDR3 DNA: TGTGCCAGCAGCCAAGACTCCTTGACAGATAGCACAGATACGCAGTATTTT
CDR3 protein: CASSQDSLTDSTDTQYF

clone size: many
D gene: -
J gene: TRBJ1-5
V gene: TRBV6-1
CDR3 DNA: TGTGCCAGCAGACGGGTCCTTGGGAATCAGCCCCAGCATTTT
CDR3 protein: CASRRVLGNQPQHF

clone size: medium-sized
D gene: -
J gene: TRBJ2-3
V gene: TRBV10-1
CDR3 DNA: TGCGCCAGCAGTGAGGGAAACGGAGGACCCACAGATACGCAGTATTTT
CDR3 protein: CASSEGNGGPTDTQYF

clone size: many
D gene: TRBD1
J gene: TRBJ1-1
V gene: TRBV7-2
CDR3 DNA: TGTGCCAGCAGCTTTGGGGGACAGGCTTTCTTT
CDR3 protein: CASSFGGQAFF

clone size: many
D gene: -
J gene: TRBJ2-2
V gene: TRBV7-9
CDR3 DNA: TGTGCCAGCAGCTATGGACAGACGAACACCGGGGAGCTGTTTTTT
CDR3 protein: CASSYGQTNTGELFF

clone size: -
D gene: TRBD1
J gene: TRBJ2-1
V gene: TRBV12-5
CDR3 DNA: TGTGCTAGTGGGATGACAGGGGTGATGCATGAGCAGTTCTTC
CDR3 protein: CASGMTGVMHEQFF

clone size: large
D gene: -
J gene: TRBJ2-7
V gene: TRBV4-1
CDR3 DNA: TGCGCCAGCAGCCAAGAGTCCCAACTAAATATCTACGAGCAGTACTTC
CDR3 protein: CASSQESQLNIYEQYF

clone size: many
D gene: TRBD2
J gene: TRBJ2-1
V gene: TRBV27
CDR3 DNA: TGTGCCAGCATCCTACGGATAGCGGGAGACAATGAGCAGTTCTTC
CDR3 protein: CASILRIAGDNEQFF

clone size: large
D gene: TRBD1
J gene: TRBJ2-5
V gene: TRBV12-3/TRBV12-4
CDR3 DNA: TGTGCCAGCAGTTCCGGACAGGGCCAAGAGACCCAGTACTTC
CDR3 protein: CASSSGQGQETQYF

clone size: many
D gene: TRBD1
J gene: TRBJ1-1
V gene: TRBV6-6
CDR3 DNA: TGTGCCAGCAGTTACTTCGGGACAGATGAAGCTTTCTTT
CDR3 protein: CASSYFGTDEAFF

clone size: many
D gene: -
J gene: TRBJ2-1
V gene: TRBV10-3
CDR3 DNA: TGTGCCATCAGTCCCCGGAATGGGGGATCCTACAATGAGCAGTTCTTC
CDR3 protein: CAISPRNGGSYNEQFF

clone size: many
D gene: -
J gene: TRBJ1-1
V gene: TRBV12-1
CDR3 DNA: TGTGCCAGCAGCCCGGGGACGCTCATGAACACTGAAGCTTTCTTT
CDR3 protein: CASSPGTLMNTEAFF

clone size: many
D gene: TRBD2
J gene: TRBJ2-3
V gene: TRBV7-9
CDR3 DNA: TGTGCCAGCAAAACAGCGGGGAGCACAGATACGCAGTATTTT
CDR3 protein: CASKTAGSTDTQYF

clone size: many
D gene: -
J gene: TRBJ2-7
V gene: TRBV28
CDR3 DNA: TGTGCCAGCAGTTCCCTCGGGACTCCATCCTACGAGCAGTACTTC
CDR3 protein: CASSSLGTPSYEQYF

clone size: many
D gene: -
J gene: TRBJ1-5
V gene: TRBV7-2
CDR3 DNA: TGTGCCAGCAGCCGCTTAGTGGATCAGCCCCAGCATTTT
CDR3 protein: CASSRLVDQPQHF

clone size: many
D gene: -
J gene: TRBJ2-2
V gene: TRBV9
CDR3 DNA: TGTGCCAGCAGCGCACCGGGACTTGTCAACACCGGGGAGCTGTTTTTT
CDR3 protein: CASSAPGLVNTGELFF

clone size: many
D gene: -
J gene: TRBJ2-7
V gene: TRBV7-3
CDR3 DNA: TGTGCCAGCAGCTTAGATTCGCTGCGGGGCTACGAGCAGTACTTC
CDR3 protein: CASSLDSLRGYEQYF

clone size: many
D gene: -
J gene: TRBJ2-3
V gene: TRBV7-9
CDR3 DNA: TGTGCCAGCAGCCGCTTACGGGGTGGCCCGACAGATACGCAGTATTTT
CDR3 protein: CASSRLRGGPTDTQYF

clone size: many
D gene: -
J gene: TRBJ2-5
V gene: TRBV9
CDR3 DNA: TGTGCCAGCAGCCAGACCCTTCAACAAGAGACCCAGTACTTC
CDR3 protein: CASSQTLQQETQYF

clone size: few
D gene: TRBD2
J gene: TRBJ2-3
V gene: TRBV3-1
CDR3 DNA: TGTGCCAGCAGCCACCTAGCGGGAGGCACAGATACGCATTATTTT
CDR3 protein: CASSHLAGGTDTHYF

clone size: medium-sized
D gene: -
J gene: TRBJ1-3
V gene: TRBV5-1
CDR3 DNA: TGCGCCAGCAGCTTCGGGGCTGGAAACACCATATATTTT
CDR3 protein: CASSFGAGNTIYF

clone size: many
D gene: -
J gene: TRBJ2-4
V gene: TRBV19
CDR3 DNA: TGTGCCAGTAGTATAGATCTGGGGAACATTCAGTACTTC
CDR3 protein: CASSIDLGNIQYF

clone size: many
D gene: TRBD2
J gene: TRBJ2-2
V gene: TRBV11-1
CDR3 DNA: TGTGCCAGCAGCCTCCAGCCCCCACTAGCGGGAGGGCCCATGTACACCGGGGAGCTGTTTTTT
CDR3 protein: CASSLQPPLAGGPMYTGELFF

clone size: many
D gene: -
J gene: TRBJ2-5
V gene: TRBV15
CDR3 DNA: TGTGCCACCAGCAGAGGCAAGGGTGACAAATTGGAGACCCAGTACTTC
CDR3 protein: CATSRGKGDKLETQYF